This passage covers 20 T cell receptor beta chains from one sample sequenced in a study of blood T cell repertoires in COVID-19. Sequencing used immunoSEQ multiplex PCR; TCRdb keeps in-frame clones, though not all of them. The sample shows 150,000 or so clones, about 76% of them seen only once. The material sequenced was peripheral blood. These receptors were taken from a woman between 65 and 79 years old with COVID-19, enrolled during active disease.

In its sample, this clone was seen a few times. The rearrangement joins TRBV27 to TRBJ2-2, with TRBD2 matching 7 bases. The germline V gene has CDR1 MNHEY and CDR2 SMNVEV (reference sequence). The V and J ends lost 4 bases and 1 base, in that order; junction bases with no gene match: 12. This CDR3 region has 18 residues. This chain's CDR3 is CASSWGAGSPQNTGELFF. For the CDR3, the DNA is TGTGCCAGCAGTTGGGGAGCGGGGAGCCCACAGAACACCGGGGAGCTGTTTTTT.

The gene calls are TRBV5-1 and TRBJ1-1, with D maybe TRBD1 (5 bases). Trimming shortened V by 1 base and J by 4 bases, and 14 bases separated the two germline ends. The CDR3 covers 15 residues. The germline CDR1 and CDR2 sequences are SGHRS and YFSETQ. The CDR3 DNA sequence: TGCGCCAGCAGCTTGTCTTCGGGGGTTGGCACTGAAGCTTTCTTT. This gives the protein CASSLSSGVGTEAFF.

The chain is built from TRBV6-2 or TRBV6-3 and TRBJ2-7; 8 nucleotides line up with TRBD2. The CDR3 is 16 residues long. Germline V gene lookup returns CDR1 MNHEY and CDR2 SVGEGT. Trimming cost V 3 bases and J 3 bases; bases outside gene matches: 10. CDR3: CASSYDSGAILYEQYF. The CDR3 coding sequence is TGTGCCAGCAGTTATGATAGCGGGGCCATCCTCTACGAGCAGTACTTC.

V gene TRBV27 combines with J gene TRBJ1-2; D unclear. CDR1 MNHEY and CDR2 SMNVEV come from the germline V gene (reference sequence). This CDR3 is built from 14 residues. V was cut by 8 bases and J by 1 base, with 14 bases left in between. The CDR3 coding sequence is TGTGCCAGCCGGGGTAGGACCTATAACTATGGCTACACCTTC. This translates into CASRGRTYNYGYTF.

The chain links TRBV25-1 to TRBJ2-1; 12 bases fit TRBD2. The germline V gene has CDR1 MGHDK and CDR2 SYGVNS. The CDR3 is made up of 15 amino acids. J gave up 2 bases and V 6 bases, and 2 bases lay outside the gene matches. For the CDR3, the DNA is TGTGCCAGCAGAAGGACTAGCGGGACCTACAATGAGCAGTTCTTC. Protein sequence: CASRRTSGTYNEQFF.

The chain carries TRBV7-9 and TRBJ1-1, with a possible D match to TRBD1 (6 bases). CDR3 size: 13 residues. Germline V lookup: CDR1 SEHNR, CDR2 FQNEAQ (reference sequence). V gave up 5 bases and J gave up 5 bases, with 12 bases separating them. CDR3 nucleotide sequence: TGTGCCAGCAGCCGGACAGTAAATACTGAAGCTTTCTTT. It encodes CASSRTVNTEAFF.

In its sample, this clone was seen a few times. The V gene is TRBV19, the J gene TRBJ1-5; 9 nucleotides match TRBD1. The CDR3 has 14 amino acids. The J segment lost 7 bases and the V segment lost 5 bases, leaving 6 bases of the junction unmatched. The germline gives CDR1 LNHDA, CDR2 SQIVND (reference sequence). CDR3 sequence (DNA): TGTGCCAGTAGTTCCGACAGGGGGAACCAGCCCCAGCATTTT. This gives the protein CASSSDRGNQPQHF. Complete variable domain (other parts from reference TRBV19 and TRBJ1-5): DGGITQSPKYLFRKEGQNVTLSCEQNLNHDAMYWYRQDPGQGLRLIYYSQIVNDFQKGDIAEGYSVSREKKESFPLTVTSAQKNPTAFYLCASSSDRGNQPQHFGDGTRLSIL.

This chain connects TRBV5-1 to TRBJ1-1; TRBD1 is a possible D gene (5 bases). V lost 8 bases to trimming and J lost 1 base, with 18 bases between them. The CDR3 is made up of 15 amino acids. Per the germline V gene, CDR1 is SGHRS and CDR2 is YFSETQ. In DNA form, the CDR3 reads TGCGCCAGTATGAGGGGAGGGGCACGGAACACTGAAGCTTTCTTT. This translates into CASMRGGARNTEAFF.

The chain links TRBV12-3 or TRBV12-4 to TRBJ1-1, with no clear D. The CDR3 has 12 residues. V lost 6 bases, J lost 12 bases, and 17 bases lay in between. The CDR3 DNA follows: TGTGCCAGCAGCGGAGCGGGTAGTGCAACTTTCTTT. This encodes CASSGAGSATFF.

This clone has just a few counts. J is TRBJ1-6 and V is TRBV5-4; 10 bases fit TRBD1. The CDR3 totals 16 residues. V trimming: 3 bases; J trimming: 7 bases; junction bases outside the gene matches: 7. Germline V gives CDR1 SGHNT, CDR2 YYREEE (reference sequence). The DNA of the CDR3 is TGTGCCAGCAGCTGGGCCGGGACAGGGGTCAATTCACCCCTCCACTTT. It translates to CASSWAGTGVNSPLHF.

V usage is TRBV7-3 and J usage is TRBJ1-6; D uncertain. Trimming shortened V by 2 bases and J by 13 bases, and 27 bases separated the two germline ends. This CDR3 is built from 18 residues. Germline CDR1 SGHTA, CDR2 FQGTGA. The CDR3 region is CASSLRFSPPRTDPPLHF. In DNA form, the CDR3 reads TGTGCCAGCAGCTTACGATTTTCGCCCCCTAGAACCGACCCCCCCCTCCACTTT.

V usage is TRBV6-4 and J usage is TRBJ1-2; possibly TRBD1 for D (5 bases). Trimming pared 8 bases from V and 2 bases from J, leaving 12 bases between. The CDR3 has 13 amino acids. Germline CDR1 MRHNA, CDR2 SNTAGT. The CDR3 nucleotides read TGTGCCAGCTCCAGGGAGGCCAACTATGGCTACACCTTC. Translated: CASSREANYGYTF.

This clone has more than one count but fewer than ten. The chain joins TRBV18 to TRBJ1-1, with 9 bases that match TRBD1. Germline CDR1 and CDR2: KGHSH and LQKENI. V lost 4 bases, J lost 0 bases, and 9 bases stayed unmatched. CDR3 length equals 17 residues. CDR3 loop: CASSQSTTGGLNTEAFF. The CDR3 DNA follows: TGTGCCAGCTCACAATCCACCACAGGGGGCCTGAACACTGAAGCTTTCTTT.

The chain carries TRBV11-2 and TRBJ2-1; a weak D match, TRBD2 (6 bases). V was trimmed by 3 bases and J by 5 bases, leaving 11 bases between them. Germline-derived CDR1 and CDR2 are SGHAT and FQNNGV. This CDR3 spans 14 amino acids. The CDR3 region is CASSFNSGDNEQFF. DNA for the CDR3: TGTGCCAGCAGCTTCAATAGCGGAGACAATGAGCAGTTCTTC.

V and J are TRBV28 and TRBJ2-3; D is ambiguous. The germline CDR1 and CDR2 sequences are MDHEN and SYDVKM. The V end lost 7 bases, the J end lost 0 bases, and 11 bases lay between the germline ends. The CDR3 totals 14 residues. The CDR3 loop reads CASMTTGSTDTQYF. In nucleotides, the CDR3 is TGTGCCAGCATGACGACCGGGAGCACAGATACGCAGTATTTT.

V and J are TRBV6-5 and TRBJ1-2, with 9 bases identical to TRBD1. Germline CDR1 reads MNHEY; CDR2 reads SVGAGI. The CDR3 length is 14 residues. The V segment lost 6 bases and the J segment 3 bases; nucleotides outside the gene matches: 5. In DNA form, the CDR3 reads TGTGCCAGCAGAATTGACAGGGGGGACTATGGCTACACCTTC. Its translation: CASRIDRGDYGYTF.

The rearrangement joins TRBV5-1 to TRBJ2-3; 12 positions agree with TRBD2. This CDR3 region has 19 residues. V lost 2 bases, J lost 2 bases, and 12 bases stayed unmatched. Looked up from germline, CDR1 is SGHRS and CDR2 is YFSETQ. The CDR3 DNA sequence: TGCGCCAGCAGCTTCCGGCTAGCGGGGGGGCCCTCCCCCACAGATACGCAGTATTTT. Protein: CASSFRLAGGPSPTDTQYF.

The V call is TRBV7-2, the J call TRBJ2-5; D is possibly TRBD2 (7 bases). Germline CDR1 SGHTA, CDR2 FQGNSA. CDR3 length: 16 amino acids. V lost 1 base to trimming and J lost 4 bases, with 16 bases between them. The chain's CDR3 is CASSLGGGAGRETQYF. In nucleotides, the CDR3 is TGTGCCAGCAGCTTAGGGGGGGGCGCAGGGAGAGAGACCCAGTACTTC.

This CDR3 is CASSLNRGRGTGELFF. In nucleotides, the CDR3 is TGTGCCAGCAGCCTAAACAGGGGGCGCGGCACCGGGGAGCTGTTTTTT. This rearrangement joins TRBV5-4 to TRBJ2-2; 9 nucleotides align to TRBD1. The CDR3 totals 16 residues. The ends lost 4 bases at V and 4 bases at J; junction bases unmatched: 8. CDR1 is SGHNT, CDR2 YYREEE, per germline (reference sequence).

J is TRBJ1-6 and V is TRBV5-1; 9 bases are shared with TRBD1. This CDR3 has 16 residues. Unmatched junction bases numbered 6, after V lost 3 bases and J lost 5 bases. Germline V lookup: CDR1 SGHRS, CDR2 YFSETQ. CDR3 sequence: CASSSGQGIDNSPLHF. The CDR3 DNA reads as TGCGCCAGCAGCTCCGGACAGGGGATTGATAATTCACCCCTCCACTTT.